This T cell receptor beta chain was documented in a study of blood T cell repertoires in COVID-19. For the study at large: Samples came from the United States, Italy and Spain, spanning acute and convalescent COVID-19. Sources were T cells, B-cell-depleted T cells, or PBMCs; the material itself was cDNA or gDNA.

In the authors' workflow: Counts of nucleated cells, estimated from reference gene primer amplification, were obtained. Sequenced by immunoSEQ multiplex PCR; TCRdb stores in-frame clones only, minus some. From that table come the V and J calls and clone size; the DNA was used to work out D and trimming. This table has 130,000 or so clones, roughly 84% appearing once. The CDR3 contains 13 residues. Trimming pared 2 bases from V and 7 bases from J, leaving 12 bases between. Enrolment of Seattle patients took place during active infection, and they were followed longitudinally. Sequenced sample: peripheral blood. This clonotype was obtained from a man younger than 40 with COVID-19, enrolled during active disease. The gene calls are TRBV5-3 and TRBJ1-1; D unresolved. TRBV5-3 is an open reading frame whose function is uncertain. In DNA form, the CDR3 reads TGTGCCAGAAGCTTAAAGAACCCCTATGAAGCTTTCTTT. Translating it yields CARSLKNPYEAFF.